This T cell receptor (beta chain) was documented in a study of T-cell reconstitution after alpha-beta-depleted transplantation in children. Germline assignment: CDR1 MNHNS and CDR2 SASEGT. The length of the CDR3 is 16 residues. Trimming shortened V by 6 bases and J by 3 bases, and 20 bases separated the two germline ends. It was with unique molecular identifiers that the TCRbeta library was prepared. TCRdb fed the PCR reads into MiXCR, producing one record per CDR3 protein. This table has about a million distinct CDR3 sequences, 25% to 35% appearing once. The chain uses TRBV6-1 and TRBJ1-1, with unresolved D. This sequence originates from a boy in the first two years of life who had a stem cell transplant for SCID, so the T cells may come from the graft donor. The sequenced sample was PBMCs, mostly from graft donor cells, obtained 360 days after TCRalphabeta/CD19-depleted stem cell transplant. DNA of the CDR3: TGTGCCAGCAGCCCAGGTCCGGGTGTCTTTGACACTGAAGCTTTCTTT. Translating gives CASSPGPGVFDTEAFF.